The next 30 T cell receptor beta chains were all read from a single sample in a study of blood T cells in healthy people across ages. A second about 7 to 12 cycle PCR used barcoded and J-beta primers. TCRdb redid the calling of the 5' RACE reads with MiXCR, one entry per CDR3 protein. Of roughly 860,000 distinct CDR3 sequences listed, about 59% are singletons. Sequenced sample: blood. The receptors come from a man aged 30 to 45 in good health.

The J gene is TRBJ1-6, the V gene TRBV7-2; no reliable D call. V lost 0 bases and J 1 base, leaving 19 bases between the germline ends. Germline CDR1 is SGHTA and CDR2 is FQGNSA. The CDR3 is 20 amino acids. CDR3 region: CASSLADRVRSRSYNSPLHF. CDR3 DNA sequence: TGTGCCAGCAGCTTAGCAGATAGGGTTAGATCTAGGTCCTATAATTCACCCCTCCACTTT.

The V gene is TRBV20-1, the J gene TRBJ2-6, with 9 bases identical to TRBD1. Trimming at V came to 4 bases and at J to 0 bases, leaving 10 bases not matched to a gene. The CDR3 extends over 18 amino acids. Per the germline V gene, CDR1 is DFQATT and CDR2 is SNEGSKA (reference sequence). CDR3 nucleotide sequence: TGCAGTGCTATGCAATTGGACAGGGGACTCTCTGGGGCCAACGTCCTGACTTTC. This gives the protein CSAMQLDRGLSGANVLTF.

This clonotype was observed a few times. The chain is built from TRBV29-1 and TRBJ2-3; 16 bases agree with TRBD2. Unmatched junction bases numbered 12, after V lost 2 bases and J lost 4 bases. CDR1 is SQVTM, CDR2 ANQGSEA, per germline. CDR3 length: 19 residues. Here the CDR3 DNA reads TGCAGCGTTGAATGGCCGCCGGGACTAGCGGGGGGGTCTCCAGATACGCAGTATTTT. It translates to CSVEWPPGLAGGSPDTQYF.

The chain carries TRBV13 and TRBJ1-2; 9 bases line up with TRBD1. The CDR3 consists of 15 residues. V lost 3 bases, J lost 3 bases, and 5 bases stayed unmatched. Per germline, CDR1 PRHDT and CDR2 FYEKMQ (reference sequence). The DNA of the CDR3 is TGTGCCAGCAGCTTGGGACAGGGATTTGACTATGGCTACACCTTC. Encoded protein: CASSLGQGFDYGYTF.

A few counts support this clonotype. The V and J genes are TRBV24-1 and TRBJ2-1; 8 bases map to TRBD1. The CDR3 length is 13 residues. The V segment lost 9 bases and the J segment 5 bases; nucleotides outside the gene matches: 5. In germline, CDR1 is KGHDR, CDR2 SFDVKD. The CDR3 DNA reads TGTGCCACCGAGCGGACAGGGCACAATGAGCAGTTCTTC. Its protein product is CATERTGHNEQFF.

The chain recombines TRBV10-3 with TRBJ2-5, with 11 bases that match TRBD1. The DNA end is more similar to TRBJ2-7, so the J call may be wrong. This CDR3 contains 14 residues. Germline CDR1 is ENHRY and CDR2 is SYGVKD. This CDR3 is CAISPGQGAYEQYF. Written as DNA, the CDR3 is TGTGCCATCAGTCCGGGACAGGGGGCCTACGAGCAGTACTTC.

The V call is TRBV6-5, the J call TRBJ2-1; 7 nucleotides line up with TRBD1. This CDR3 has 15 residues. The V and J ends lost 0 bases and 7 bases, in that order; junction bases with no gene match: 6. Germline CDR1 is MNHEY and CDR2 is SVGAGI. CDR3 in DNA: TGTGCCAGCAGTTACTCGACAGGGTCAGAGAATGAGCAGTTCTTC. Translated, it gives CASSYSTGSENEQFF.

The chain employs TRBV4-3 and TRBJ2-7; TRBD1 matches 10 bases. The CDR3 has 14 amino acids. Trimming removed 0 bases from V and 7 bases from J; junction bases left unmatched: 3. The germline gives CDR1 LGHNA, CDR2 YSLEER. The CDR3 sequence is CASSQEGQGREQYF. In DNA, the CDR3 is TGCGCCAGCAGCCAAGAGGGACAGGGGCGGGAGCAGTACTTC.

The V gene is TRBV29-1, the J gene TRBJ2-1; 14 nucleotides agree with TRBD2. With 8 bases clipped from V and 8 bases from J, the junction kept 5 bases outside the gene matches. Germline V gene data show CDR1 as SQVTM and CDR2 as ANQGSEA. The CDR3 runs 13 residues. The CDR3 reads CSQGLAGVDEQFF. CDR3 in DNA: TGCAGCCAGGGACTAGCGGGAGTGGATGAGCAGTTCTTC.

CDR3 nucleotides: TGTGCCAGCAGCCAAGAAGAAGGACAGGGGAGAGAAAAACTGTTTTTT. Its protein product is CASSQEEGQGREKLFF. The chain couples TRBV4-2 to TRBJ1-4; 9 bases align to TRBD1. V gave up 0 bases and J gave up 8 bases; unmatched junction bases: 7. The CDR3 contains 16 residues. CDR1 is LGHNA, CDR2 YNFKEQ, per germline.

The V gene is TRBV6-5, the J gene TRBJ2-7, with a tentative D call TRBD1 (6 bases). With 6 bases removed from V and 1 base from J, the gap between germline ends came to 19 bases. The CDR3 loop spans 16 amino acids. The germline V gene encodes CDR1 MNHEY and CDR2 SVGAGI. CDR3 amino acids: CASRPSGTPFSYEQYF. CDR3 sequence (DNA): TGTGCCAGCAGGCCATCCGGGACACCTTTTTCCTACGAGCAGTACTTC.

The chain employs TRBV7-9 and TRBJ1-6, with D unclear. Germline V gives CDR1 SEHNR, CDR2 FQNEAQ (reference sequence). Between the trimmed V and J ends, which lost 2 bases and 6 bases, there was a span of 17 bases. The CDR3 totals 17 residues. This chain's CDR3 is CASSLRQPAGSNSPLHF. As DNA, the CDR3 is TGTGCCAGCAGCTTACGCCAGCCAGCAGGATCTAATTCACCCCTCCACTTT.

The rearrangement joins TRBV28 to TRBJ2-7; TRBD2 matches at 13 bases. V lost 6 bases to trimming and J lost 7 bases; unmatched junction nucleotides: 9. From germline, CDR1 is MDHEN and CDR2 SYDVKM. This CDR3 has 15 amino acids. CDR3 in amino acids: CASSTLAGGLNEQYF. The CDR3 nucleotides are TGTGCCAGCAGCACACTAGCGGGGGGGCTTAATGAGCAGTACTTC.

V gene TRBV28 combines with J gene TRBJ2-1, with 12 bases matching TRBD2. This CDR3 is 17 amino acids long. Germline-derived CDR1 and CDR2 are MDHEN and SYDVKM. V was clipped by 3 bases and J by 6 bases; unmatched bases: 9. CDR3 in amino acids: CASSLPLAGGAGNEQFF. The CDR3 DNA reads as TGTGCCAGCAGTTTGCCACTAGCGGGGGGTGCCGGCAATGAGCAGTTCTTC.

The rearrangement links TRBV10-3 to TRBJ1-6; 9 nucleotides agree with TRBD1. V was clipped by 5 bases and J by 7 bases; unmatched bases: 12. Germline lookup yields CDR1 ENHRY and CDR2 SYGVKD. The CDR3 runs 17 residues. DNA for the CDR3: TGTGCCATCAGTAAGGGCCCGGGACAGGGAGCAAATTCACCCCTCCACTTT. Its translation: CAISKGPGQGANSPLHF.

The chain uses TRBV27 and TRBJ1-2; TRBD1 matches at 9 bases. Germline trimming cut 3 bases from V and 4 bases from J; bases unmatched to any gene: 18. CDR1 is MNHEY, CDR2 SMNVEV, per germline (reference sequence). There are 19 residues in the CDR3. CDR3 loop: CASSFGGGQGRRAGYGYTF. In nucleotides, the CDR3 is TGTGCCAGCAGTTTCGGCGGGGGACAGGGTAGGAGGGCAGGCTATGGCTACACCTTC.

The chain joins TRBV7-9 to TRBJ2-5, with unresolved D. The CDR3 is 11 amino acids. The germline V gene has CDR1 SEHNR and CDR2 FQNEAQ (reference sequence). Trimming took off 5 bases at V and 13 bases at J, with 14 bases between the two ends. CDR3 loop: CASSDGRDPYF. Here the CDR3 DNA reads TGTGCCAGCAGCGACGGACGAGACCCGTACTTC. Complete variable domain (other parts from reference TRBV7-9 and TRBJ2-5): DTGVSQNPRHKITKRGQNVTFRCDPISEHNRLYWYRQTLGQGPEFLTYFQNEAQLEKSRLLSDRFSAERPKGSFSTLEIQRTEQGDSAMYLCASSDGRDPYFGPGTRLLVL.

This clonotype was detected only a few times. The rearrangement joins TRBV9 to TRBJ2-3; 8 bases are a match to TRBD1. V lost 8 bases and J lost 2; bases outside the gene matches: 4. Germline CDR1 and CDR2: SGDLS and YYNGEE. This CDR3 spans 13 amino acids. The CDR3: CASRGQVTDTQYF. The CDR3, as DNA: TGTGCCAGTAGGGGACAGGTCACAGATACGCAGTATTTT.

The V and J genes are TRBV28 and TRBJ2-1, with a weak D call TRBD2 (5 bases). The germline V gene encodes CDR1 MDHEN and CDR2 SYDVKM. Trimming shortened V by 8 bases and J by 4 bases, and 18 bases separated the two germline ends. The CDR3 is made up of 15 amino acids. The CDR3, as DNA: TGTGCCAGCGATTCGGACTCAGGCCCTTACAATGAGCAGTTCTTC. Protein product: CASDSDSGPYNEQFF.

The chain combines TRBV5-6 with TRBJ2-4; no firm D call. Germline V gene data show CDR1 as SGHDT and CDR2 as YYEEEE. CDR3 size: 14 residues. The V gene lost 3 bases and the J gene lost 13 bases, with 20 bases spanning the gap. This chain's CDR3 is CASSYGRPPTEQYF. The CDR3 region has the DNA TGTGCCAGCAGCTACGGTAGACCCCCAACGGAGCAGTACTTC. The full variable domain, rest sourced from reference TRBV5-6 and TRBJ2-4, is DAGVTQSPTHLIKTRGQQVTLRCSPKSGHDTVSWYQQALGQGPQFIFQYYEEEERQRGNFPDRFSGHQFPNYSSELNVNALLLGDSALYLCASSYGRPPTEQYFGAGTRLSVL.

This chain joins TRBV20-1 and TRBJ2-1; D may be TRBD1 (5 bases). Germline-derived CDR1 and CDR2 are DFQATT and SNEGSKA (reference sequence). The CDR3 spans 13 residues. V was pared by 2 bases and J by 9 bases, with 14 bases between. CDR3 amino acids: CSARMWTWGEQFF. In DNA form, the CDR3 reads TGCAGTGCTAGAATGTGGACATGGGGTGAGCAGTTCTTC.

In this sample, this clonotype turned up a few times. CDR3 DNA: TGCAGTGCTCTGCCGGGACAGGGTACTGCCGAGCAGTACTTC. It specifies CSALPGQGTAEQYF. The genes are TRBV20-1 and TRBJ2-7; the match to TRBD1 covers 9 bases. V shed 5 bases, J shed 6 bases, and the junction held 11 bases outside the gene matches. Germline V gene lookup returns CDR1 DFQATT and CDR2 SNEGSKA (reference sequence). The CDR3 covers 14 residues.

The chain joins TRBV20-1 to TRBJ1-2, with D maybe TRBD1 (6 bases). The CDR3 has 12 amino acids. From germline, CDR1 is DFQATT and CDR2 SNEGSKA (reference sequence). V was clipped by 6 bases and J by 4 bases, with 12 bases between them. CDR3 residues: CSAGAGFYGYTF. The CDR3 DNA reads TGCAGTGCGGGGGCGGGGTTCTATGGCTACACCTTC.

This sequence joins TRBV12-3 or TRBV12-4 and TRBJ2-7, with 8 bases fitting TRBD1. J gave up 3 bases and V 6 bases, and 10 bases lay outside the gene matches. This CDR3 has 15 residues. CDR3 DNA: TGTGCCAGCAGCCCACCCTCCGACAGGGGCTACGAGCAGTACTTC. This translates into CASSPPSDRGYEQYF.

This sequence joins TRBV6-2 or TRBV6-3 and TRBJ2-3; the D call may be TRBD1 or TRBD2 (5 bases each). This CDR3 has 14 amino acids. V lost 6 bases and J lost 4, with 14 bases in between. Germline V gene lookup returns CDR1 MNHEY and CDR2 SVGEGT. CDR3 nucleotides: TGTGCCAGCAGCCAGAGGGAAGGGGCAGATACGCAGTATTTT. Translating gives CASSQREGADTQYF.

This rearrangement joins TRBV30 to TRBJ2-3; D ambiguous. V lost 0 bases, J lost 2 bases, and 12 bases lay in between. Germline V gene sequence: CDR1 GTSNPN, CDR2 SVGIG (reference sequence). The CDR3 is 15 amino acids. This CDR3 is CAWSVQQAATDTQYF. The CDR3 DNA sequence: TGTGCCTGGAGTGTACAACAAGCAGCCACAGATACGCAGTATTTT.

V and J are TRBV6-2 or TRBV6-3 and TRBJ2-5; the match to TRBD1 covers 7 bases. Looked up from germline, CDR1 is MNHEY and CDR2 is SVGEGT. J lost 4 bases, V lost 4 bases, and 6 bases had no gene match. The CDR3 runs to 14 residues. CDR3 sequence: CASSCQTGRETQYF. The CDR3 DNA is TGTGCCAGCAGTTGCCAGACAGGGCGAGAGACCCAGTACTTC.

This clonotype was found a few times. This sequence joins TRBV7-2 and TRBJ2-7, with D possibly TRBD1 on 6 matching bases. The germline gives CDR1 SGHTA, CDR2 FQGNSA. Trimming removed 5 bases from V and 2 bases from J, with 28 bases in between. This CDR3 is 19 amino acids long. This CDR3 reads CASSLRDTFMAAATYEQYF. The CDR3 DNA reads TGTGCCAGCAGCCTCCGGGACACCTTTATGGCGGCCGCCACCTACGAGCAGTACTTC.

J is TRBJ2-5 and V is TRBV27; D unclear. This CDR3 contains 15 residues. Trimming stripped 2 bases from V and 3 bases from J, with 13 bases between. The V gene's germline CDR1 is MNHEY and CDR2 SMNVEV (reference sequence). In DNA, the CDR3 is TGTGCCAGCAGTTTACTCGGGCCTCTGGAAGAGACCCAGTACTTC. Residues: CASSLLGPLEETQYF.

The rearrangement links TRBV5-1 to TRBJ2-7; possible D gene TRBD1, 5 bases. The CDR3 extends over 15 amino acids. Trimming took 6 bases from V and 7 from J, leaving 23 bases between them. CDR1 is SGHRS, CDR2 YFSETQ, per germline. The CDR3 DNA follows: TGCGCCAGCACCGTGGACGGTAGGGGTCTGGAAGAGCAGTACTTC. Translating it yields CASTVDGRGLEEQYF.